A single TCR beta chain is shown here with its context. The antigen is not known. This table comes from immunoSEQ multiplex PCR, and its TCRdb copy is limited to in-frame clones, with some not included. Here the sample spans about 75,000 clones, around 84% being singletons. These data belong to a study of T cells in localized non-small cell lung cancer. Overall study results and limits: The study found T cell clonality highest in uninvolved adjacent lung, above tumor.

V dropped 5 bases and J dropped 9 bases, with 17 bases sitting between them. Germline loops: CDR1 SGHNT, CDR2 YYREEE (reference sequence). This CDR3 contains 13 residues. Sequencing was performed on peripheral blood, taken before any cancer treatment. V is TRBV5-4 and J is TRBJ1-2, with a tentative D call TRBD1 (5 bases). This TCR derives from a female donor of 60 years or more with stage I lung adenocarcinoma. Written as DNA, the CDR3 is TGTGCCAGCAGTTCGCGTACAGGATTAAGCTACACCTTC. The encoded protein is CASSSRTGLSYTF. The variable domain in full, completed from reference TRBV5-4 and TRBJ1-2, reads ETGVTQSPTHLIKTRGQQVTLRCSSQSGHNTVSWYQQALGQGPQFIFQYYREEENGRGNFPPRFSGLQFPNYSSELNVNALELDDSALYLCASSSRTGLSYTFGSGTRLTVV.